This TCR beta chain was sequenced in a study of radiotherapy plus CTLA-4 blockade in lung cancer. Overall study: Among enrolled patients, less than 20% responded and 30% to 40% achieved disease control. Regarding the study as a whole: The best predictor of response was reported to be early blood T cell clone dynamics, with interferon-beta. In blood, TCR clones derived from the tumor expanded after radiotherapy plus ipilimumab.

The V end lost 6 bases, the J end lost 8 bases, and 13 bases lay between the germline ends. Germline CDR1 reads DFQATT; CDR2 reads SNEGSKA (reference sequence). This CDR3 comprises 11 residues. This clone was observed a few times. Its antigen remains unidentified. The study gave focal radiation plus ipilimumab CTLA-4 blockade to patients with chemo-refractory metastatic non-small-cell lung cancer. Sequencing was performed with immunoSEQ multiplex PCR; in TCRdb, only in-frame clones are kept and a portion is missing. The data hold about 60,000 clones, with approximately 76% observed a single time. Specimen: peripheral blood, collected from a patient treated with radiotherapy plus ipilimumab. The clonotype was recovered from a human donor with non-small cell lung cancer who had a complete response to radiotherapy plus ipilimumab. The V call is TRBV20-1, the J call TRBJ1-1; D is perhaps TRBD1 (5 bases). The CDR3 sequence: CSANRQREAFF. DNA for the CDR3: TGCAGTGCAAACAGACAGAGAGAAGCTTTCTTT.